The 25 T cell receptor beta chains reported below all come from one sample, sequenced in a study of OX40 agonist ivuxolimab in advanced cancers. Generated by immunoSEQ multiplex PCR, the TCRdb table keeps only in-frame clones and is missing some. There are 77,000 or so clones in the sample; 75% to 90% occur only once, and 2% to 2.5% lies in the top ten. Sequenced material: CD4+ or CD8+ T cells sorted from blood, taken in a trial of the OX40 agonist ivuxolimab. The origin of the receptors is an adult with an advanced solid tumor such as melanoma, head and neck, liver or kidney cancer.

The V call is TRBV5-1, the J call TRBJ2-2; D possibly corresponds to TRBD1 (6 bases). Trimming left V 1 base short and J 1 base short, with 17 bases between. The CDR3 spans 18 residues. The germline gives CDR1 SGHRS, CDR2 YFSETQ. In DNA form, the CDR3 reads TGCGCCAGCAGCTTGTGGGGTAGACAGGCGGGGAACACCGGGGAGCTGTTTTTT. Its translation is CASSLWGRQAGNTGELFF.

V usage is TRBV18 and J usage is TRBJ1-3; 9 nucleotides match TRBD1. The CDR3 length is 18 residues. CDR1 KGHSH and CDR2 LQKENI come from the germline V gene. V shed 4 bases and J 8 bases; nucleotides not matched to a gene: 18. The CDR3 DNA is TGTGCCAGCTCACGTAATATGCGACAGGGGGTATTCGGAGACACCATATATTTT. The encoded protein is CASSRNMRQGVFGDTIYF.

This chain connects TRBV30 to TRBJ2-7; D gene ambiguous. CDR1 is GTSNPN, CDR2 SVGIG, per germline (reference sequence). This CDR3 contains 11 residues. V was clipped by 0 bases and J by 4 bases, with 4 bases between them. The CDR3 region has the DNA TGTGCCTGGAGTGTACTATACGAGCAGTACTTC. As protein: CAWSVLYEQYF.

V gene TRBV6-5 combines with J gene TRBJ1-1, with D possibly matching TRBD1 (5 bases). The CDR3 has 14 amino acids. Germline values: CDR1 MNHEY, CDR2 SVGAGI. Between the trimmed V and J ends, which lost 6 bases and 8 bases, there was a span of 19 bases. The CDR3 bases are TGTGCCAGCAGACTTCAACCAAGGGGCTTCGAAGCTTTCTTT. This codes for CASRLQPRGFEAFF.

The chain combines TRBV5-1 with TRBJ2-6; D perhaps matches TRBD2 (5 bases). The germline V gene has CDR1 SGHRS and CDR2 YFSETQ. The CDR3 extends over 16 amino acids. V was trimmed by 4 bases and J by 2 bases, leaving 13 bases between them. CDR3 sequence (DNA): TGCGCCAGCAGCGTGATGGTCGGGGCTGGGGCCAACGTCCTGACTTTC. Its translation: CASSVMVGAGANVLTF.

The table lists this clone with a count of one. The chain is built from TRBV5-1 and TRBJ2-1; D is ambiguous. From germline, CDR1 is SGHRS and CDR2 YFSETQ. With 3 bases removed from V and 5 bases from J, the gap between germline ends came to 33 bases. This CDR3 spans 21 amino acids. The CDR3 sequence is CASSSILGNIPTRAQHNEQFF. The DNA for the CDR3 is TGCGCCAGCAGCTCCATCTTGGGAAATATCCCAACACGTGCCCAACACAATGAGCAGTTCTTC.

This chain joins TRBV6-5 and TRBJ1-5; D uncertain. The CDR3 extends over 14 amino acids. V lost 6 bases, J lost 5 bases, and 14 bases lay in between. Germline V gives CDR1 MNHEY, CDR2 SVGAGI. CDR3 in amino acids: CASSPRGGYQPQHF. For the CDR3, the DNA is TGTGCCAGCAGCCCCCGGGGAGGGTATCAGCCCCAGCATTTT.

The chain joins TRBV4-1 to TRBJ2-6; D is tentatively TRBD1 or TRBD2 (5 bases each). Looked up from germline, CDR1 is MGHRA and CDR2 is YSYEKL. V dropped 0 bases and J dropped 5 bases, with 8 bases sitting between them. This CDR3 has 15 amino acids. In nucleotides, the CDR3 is TGCGCCAGCAGCCAAGAACGGGGCTGGGCCAACGTCCTGACTTTC. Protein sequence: CASSQERGWANVLTF.

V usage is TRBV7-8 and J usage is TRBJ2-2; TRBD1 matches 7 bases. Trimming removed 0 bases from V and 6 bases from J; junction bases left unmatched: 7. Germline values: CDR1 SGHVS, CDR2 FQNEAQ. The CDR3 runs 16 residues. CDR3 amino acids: CASSLAQGVTSGELFF. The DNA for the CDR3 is TGTGCCAGCAGCTTAGCGCAGGGGGTGACCTCCGGGGAGCTGTTTTTT.

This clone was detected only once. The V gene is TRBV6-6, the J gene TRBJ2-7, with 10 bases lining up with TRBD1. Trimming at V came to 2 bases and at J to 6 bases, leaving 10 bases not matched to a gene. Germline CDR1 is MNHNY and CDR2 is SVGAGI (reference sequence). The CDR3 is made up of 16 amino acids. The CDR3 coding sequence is TGTGCCAGCAGTTACGAGCGGGACAGGGGCTGGGGCGAGCAGTACTTC. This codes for CASSYERDRGWGEQYF.

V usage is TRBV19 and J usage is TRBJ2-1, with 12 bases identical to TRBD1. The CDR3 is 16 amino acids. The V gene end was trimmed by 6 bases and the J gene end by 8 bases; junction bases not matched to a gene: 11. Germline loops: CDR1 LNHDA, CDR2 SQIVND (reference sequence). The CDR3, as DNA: TGTGCCAGTAGCTATACCGGGACAGGGGGCTTCCATGAGCAGTTCTTC. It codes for CASSYTGTGGFHEQFF.

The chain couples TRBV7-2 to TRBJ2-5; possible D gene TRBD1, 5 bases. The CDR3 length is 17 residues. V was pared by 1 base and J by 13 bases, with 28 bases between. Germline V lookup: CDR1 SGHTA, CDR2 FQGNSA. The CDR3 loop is CASSLEGLSDRGLRRYF. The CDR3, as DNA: TGTGCCAGCAGCTTAGAAGGGCTGAGTGACAGAGGCTTACGTCGGTACTTC.

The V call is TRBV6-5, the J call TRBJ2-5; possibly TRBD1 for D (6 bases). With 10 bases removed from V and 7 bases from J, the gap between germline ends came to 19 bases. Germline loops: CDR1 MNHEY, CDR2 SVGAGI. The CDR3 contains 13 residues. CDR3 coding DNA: TGTGCCACCACTCCCCCGGGCAGGGGGACCCAGTACTTC. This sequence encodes CATTPPGRGTQYF.

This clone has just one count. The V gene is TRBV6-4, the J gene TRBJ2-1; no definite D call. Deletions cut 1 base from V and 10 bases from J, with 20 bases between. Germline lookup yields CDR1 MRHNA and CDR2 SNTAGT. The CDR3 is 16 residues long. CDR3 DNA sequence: TGTGCCAGCAGTGACTACCGTTCGCGGCTGATAGGGGAGCAGTTCTTC. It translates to CASSDYRSRLIGEQFF.

The CDR3 region has the DNA TGTGCCAGCAGTTTGGGGACTTTGTCTAGCAATCAGCCCCAGCATTTT. As protein: CASSLGTLSSNQPQHF. V usage is TRBV28 and J usage is TRBJ1-5; tentative D call: TRBD1 (5 bases). The CDR3 loop spans 16 amino acids. Germline lookup yields CDR1 MDHEN and CDR2 SYDVKM. V lost 3 bases and J lost 0, with 12 bases in between.

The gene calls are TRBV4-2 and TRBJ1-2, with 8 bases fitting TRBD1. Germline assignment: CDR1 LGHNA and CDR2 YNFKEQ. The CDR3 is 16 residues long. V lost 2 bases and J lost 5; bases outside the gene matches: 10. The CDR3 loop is CASSQTGGFSVYGYTF. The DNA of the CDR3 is TGTGCCAGCAGCCAAACAGGGGGGTTTTCTGTTTATGGCTACACCTTC.

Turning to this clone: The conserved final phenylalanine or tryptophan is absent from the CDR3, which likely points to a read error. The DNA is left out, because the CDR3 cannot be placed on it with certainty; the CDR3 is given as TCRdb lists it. The chain's CDR3 is CASSEASRAGGLDTL. The chain recombines TRBV6-1 with TRBJ1-2. Germline V gene sequence: CDR1 MNHNS, CDR2 SASEGT. The CDR3 numbers 15 amino acids, ends counted.

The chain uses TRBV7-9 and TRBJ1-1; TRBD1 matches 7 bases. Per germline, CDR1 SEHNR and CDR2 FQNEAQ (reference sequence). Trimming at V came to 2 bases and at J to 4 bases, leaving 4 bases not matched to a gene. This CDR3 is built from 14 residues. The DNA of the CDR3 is TGTGCCAGCAGCTTACTACAGGGGACCACTGAAGCTTTCTTT. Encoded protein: CASSLLQGTTEAFF. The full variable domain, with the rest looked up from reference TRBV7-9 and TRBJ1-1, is DTGVSQNPRHKITKRGQNVTFRCDPISEHNRLYWYRQTLGQGPEFLTYFQNEAQLEKSRLLSDRFSAERPKGSFSTLEIQRTEQGDSAMYLCASSLLQGTTEAFFGQGTRLTVV.

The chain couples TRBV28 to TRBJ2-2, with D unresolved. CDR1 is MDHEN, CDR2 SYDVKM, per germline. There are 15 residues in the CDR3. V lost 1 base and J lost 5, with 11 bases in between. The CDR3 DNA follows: TGTGCCAGCAGTTTATCGGCCACGTGGACCGGGGAGCTGTTTTTT. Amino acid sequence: CASSLSATWTGELFF.

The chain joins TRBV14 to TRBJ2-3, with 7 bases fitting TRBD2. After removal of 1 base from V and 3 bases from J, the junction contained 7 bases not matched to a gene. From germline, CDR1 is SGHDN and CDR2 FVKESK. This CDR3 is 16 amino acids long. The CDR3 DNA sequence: TGTGCCAGCAGCCAAGTTGGACTAGGAGGGACAGATACGCAGTATTTT. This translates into CASSQVGLGGTDTQYF.

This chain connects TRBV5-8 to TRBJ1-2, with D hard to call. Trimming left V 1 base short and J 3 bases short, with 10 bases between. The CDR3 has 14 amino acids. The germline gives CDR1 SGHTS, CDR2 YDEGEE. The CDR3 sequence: CASSLKFRDYGYTF. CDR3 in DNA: TGTGCCAGCAGCTTGAAGTTCCGGGACTATGGCTACACCTTC.

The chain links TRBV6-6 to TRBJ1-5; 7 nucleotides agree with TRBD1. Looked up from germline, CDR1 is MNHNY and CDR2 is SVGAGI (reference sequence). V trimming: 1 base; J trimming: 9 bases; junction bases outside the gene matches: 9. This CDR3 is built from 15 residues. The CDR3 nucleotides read TGTGCCAGCAGTTACTTTCGGCAGGGGGAAGGGCCCCAGCATTTT. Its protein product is CASSYFRQGEGPQHF.

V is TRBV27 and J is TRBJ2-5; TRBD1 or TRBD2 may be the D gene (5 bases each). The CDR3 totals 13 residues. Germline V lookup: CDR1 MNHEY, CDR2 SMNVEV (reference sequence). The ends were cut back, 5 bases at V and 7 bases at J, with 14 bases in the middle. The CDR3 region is CASSPGPPRTQYF. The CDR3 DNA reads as TGTGCCAGCAGTCCGGGACCACCTAGGACCCAGTACTTC.

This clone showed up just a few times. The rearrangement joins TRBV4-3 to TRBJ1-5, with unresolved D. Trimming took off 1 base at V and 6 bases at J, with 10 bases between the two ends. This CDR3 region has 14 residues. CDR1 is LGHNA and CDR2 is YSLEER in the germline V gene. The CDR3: CASSQGRGSQPQHF. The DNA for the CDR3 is TGCGCCAGCAGCCAAGGGCGTGGAAGTCAGCCCCAGCATTTT.

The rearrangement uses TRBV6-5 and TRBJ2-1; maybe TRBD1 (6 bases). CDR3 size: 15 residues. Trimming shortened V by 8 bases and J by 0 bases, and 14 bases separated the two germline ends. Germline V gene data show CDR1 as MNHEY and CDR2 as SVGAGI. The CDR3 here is CASRGDRSSYNEQFF. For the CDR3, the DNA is TGTGCCAGCCGGGGAGACAGGAGCTCCTACAATGAGCAGTTCTTC.